Reported below is one TCR beta chain. The antigen is undetermined. The data stem from a study of cytomegalovirus exposure and HLA in healthy donors. General study points: TRBV6-2, TRBV6-3 and some other V segments were excluded as indistinguishable.

V lost 5 bases to trimming and J lost 11 bases, with 16 bases between them. Germline values: CDR1 SEHNR, CDR2 FQNEAQ (reference sequence). The CDR3 spans 13 residues. Amplification used 60 Vbeta primers and 13 Jbeta primers. Under the authors' procedure: There were about 80 million unique TCR beta chains by a later count, and about 11 million of them were shared. Clones were read by immunoSEQ multiplex PCR, and TCRdb kept only the in-frame ones, dropping some. V and J calls plus clone size are reproduced from that table; the DNA served to infer D and trimming. The profile covers about 92,000 clones, with over 70% appearing a single time and 1% to 1.5% taken by the ten largest.

J is TRBJ1-5 and V is TRBV7-9; no reliable D call. The receptor was isolated from a girl aged 2 to 9 in good health and CMV-seropositive. Material: PBMCs. The CDR3 spells CASSERTDSAQHF. CDR3 nucleotide sequence: TGTGCCAGCAGCGAAAGGACGGACTCGGCCCAGCATTTT.